What follows are 7 T cell receptor beta chains derived from one specimen sequenced in a study of patients and donors after allogeneic stem cell transplantation. TCRdb itself ran the RT-PCR reads through MiXCR, one entry per CDR3 protein. The profile shows about 31,000 distinct CDR3 sequences, approximately 6.3% of them singletons. The source material was blood, either unsorted or a sorted T cell fraction (not recorded which). Every receptor here comes from a human donor who was either an allogeneic HSCT recipient or a stem cell or donor lymphocyte infusion donor (not recorded which). It is not recorded whose cells these are; they may come from a transplant donor.

The V call is TRBV13, the J call TRBJ1-3; 7 bases are a match to TRBD1. The germline V gene has CDR1 PRHDT and CDR2 FYEKMQ (reference sequence). This CDR3 spans 16 amino acids. Trimming removed 6 bases from V and 6 bases from J; junction bases left unmatched: 14. The CDR3 DNA sequence: TGTGCCAGCAGTTCCTGCCCTGACAGGGTGGAAAACACCATATATTTT. Residues: CASSSCPDRVENTIYF. Supplemented by reference TRBV13 and TRBJ1-3, the full variable domain reads AAGVIQSPRHLIKEKRETATLKCYPIPRHDTVYWYQQGPGQDPQFLISFYEKMQSDKGSIPDRFSAQQFSDYHSELNMSSLELGDSALYFCASSSCPDRVENTIYFGEGSWLTVV.

This rearrangement joins TRBV5-1 to TRBJ2-7; 8 bases fit TRBD1. The germline CDR1 and CDR2 sequences are SGHRS and YFSETQ. The CDR3 extends over 14 amino acids. V was clipped by 0 bases and J by 4 bases; unmatched bases: 3. This CDR3 reads CASSLEGQGYEQYF. The DNA for the CDR3 is TGCGCCAGCAGCTTGGAAGGACAGGGATACGAGCAGTACTTC.

Ten or more counts support this clonotype. The rearrangement uses TRBV20-1 and TRBJ2-7, with D perhaps matching TRBD1 (5 bases). With 6 bases removed from V and 3 bases from J, the gap between germline ends came to 18 bases. In germline, CDR1 is DFQATT, CDR2 SNEGSKA (reference sequence). The CDR3 contains 14 residues. The CDR3 coding sequence is TGCAGTGCGATTGACCGAAGGGGTAACTACGAGCAGTACTTC. Translating gives CSAIDRRGNYEQYF.

The chain links TRBV6-6 to TRBJ2-3; unclear D gene. V lost 0 bases and J lost 4, with 8 bases in between. Germline V gene data show CDR1 as MNHNY and CDR2 as SVGAGI (reference sequence). The CDR3 loop spans 14 amino acids. CDR3 nucleotides: TGTGCCAGCAGTTACTCGGTGGTGGCAGATACGCAGTATTTT. This codes for CASSYSVVADTQYF.

This clonotype occurred a few times. The CDR3 region is CASSLILAGVNEQFF. CDR3 DNA: TGTGCCAGCAGCTTAATCTTAGCTGGTGTAAATGAGCAGTTCTTC. The chain employs TRBV7-9 and TRBJ2-1; D gene unclear. Per the germline V gene, CDR1 is SEHNR and CDR2 is FQNEAQ (reference sequence). This CDR3 has 15 amino acids. V was cut by 2 bases and J by 7 bases, with 15 bases left in between.

This clonotype came up a few times. The chain joins TRBV7-2 to TRBJ2-5; D is ambiguous. The germline V gene encodes CDR1 SGHTA and CDR2 FQGNSA. The CDR3 spans 13 residues. Trimming left V 5 bases short and J 5 bases short, with 12 bases between. For the CDR3, the DNA is TGTGCCAGCAGCCTCTCAGGAAGGGAGACCCAGTACTTC. This codes for CASSLSGRETQYF.

This clonotype was counted ten times or more. This chain connects TRBV4-2 to TRBJ2-1; weak D call: TRBD1 (6 bases). Germline assignment: CDR1 LGHNA and CDR2 YNFKEQ. Trimming cost V 5 bases and J 8 bases, with 22 bases left between them. The CDR3 is 16 amino acids. This CDR3 reads CASSTGRGGLRDEQFF. Written as DNA, the CDR3 is TGTGCCAGCAGCACCGGTCGTGGGGGCCTTAGGGATGAGCAGTTCTTC.